This entry lists 32 T cell receptor beta chains sequenced from one sample in a study of T cells in Graves' hyperthyroidism and ophthalmopathy. TCR beta CDR3 region amplification was performed from RNA transcripts. Researchers ran a first-round RT-PCR on the TCR CDR3 using the HTBI primer set. TCRdb reanalysed the multiplex PCR reads using MiXCR and keeps one entry per CDR3 protein. The data contain fewer than 500,000 distinct CDR3 sequences, more than 12% of them singletons. Sequenced: blood. These receptors were taken from a woman aged 25 to 45 with Graves' ophthalmopathy.

This clonotype was detected ten times or more. The chain links TRBV3-1 to TRBJ1-1; D perhaps matches TRBD1 (6 bases). Germline V gives CDR1 LGHDT, CDR2 YNNKEL (reference sequence). The V end lost 5 bases, the J end lost 7 bases, and 20 bases lay between the germline ends. The CDR3 is made up of 15 amino acids. The CDR3 region has the DNA TGTGCCAGCAGCTTCGCAGGGGCGGACTTCTTTGAAGCTTTCTTT. Translating gives CASSFAGADFFEAFF.

Ten or more counts support this clonotype. The CDR3 region has the DNA TGTGCCAGCAGCAAAGAGGGACAGCTGGAGACCCAGTACTTC. It specifies CASSKEGQLETQYF. The chain combines TRBV7-9 with TRBJ2-5; the match to TRBD1 covers 7 bases. V shed 5 bases and J 5 bases; nucleotides not matched to a gene: 8. The CDR3 totals 14 residues. The germline V gene encodes CDR1 SEHNR and CDR2 FQNEAQ (reference sequence).

The gene calls are TRBV13 and TRBJ2-3; TRBD2 aligns across 9 bases. Trimming cost V 3 bases and J 6 bases; bases outside gene matches: 10. This CDR3 has 16 amino acids. CDR1 is PRHDT and CDR2 is FYEKMQ in the germline V gene (reference sequence). The CDR3, as DNA: TGTGCCAGCAGCTTCCGTAGCGGGGGTGATAGGGATACGCAGTATTTT. It is translated as CASSFRSGGDRDTQYF.

This clonotype was found a few times. The chain has TRBV6-1 and TRBJ1-5; D ambiguous. The CDR3 is 15 amino acids. Germline lookup yields CDR1 MNHNS and CDR2 SASEGT. Trimming cost V 7 bases and J 6 bases, with 19 bases left between them. DNA for the CDR3: TGTGCCAGCAAGCCCCCGGGATTGGAGGGTCAGCCCCAGCATTTT. It is translated as CASKPPGLEGQPQHF.

V usage is TRBV6-6 and J usage is TRBJ1-1; maybe TRBD1 (5 bases). Trimming removed 0 bases at V and 11 bases at J, with 22 bases between. Germline loops: CDR1 MNHNY, CDR2 SVGAGI (reference sequence). This CDR3 contains 16 residues. CDR3 residues: CASSYSIFGGIVLAFF. The CDR3 coding sequence is TGTGCCAGCAGTTACTCGATCTTCGGGGGAATAGTACTGGCTTTCTTT.

The chain joins TRBV9 to TRBJ1-6, with 7 bases that match TRBD1. The V and J ends lost 3 bases and 4 bases, in that order; junction bases with no gene match: 1. Germline CDR1 reads SGDLS; CDR2 reads YYNGEE. The CDR3 is 14 amino acids. CDR3 sequence reads: CASSEGQYNSPLHF. CDR3 nucleotides: TGTGCCAGCAGCGAGGGACAGTATAATTCACCCCTCCACTTT.

The sample holds many counts of this clonotype. V gene TRBV12-3 or TRBV12-4 combines with J gene TRBJ1-1; D gene unclear. The germline V and J ends were trimmed by 8 bases and 0 bases, with 4 bases remaining between them. The CDR3 consists of 11 residues. Written as DNA, the CDR3 is TGTGCCAGCTCAGTGAACACTGAAGCTTTCTTT. Protein sequence: CASSVNTEAFF.

The table lists this clonotype with many counts. The V gene is TRBV7-6, the J gene TRBJ1-3; D is ambiguous. The CDR3 extends over 14 amino acids. The germline V gene encodes CDR1 SGHVS and CDR2 FNYEAQ. The V end lost 1 base, the J end lost 2 bases, and 6 bases lay between the germline ends. DNA of the CDR3: TGTGCCAGCAGCTTAGGGGTAACTGGAAACACCATATATTTT. It specifies CASSLGVTGNTIYF.

This clonotype was recorded many times. V is TRBV2 and J is TRBJ2-7; the match to TRBD1 covers 12 bases. Losses at the gene ends were 6 bases for V and 7 bases for J; bases not matched to a gene: 13. CDR3 size: 16 residues. In germline, CDR1 is SNHLY, CDR2 FYNNEI. This CDR3 is CASSYRTGTGGREQYF. The CDR3 nucleotides are TGTGCCAGCAGCTACCGGACGGGGACAGGGGGCCGGGAGCAGTACTTC.

This clonotype was recorded many times. The J gene is TRBJ2-7, the V gene TRBV11-2; D perhaps matches TRBD1 (5 bases). The germline V and J ends were trimmed by 3 bases and 7 bases, with 16 bases remaining between them. The CDR3 extends over 14 amino acids. The germline CDR1 and CDR2 sequences are SGHAT and FQNNGV. The CDR3 sequence: CASSFSKRGREQYF. The CDR3 DNA reads TGTGCCAGCAGCTTTTCCAAAAGGGGCCGGGAGCAGTACTTC.

This clonotype showed up many times. The CDR3 DNA is TGCGCCAGCAGGCCCGGGACAGGGGAATGGAACGGCTATGGCTACACCTTC. Its translation is CASRPGTGEWNGYGYTF. The genes are TRBV5-1 and TRBJ1-2, with TRBD1 matching over 10 bases. The CDR3 has 17 amino acids. The ends lost 5 bases at V and 4 bases at J; junction bases unmatched: 14. Germline V gene data show CDR1 as SGHRS and CDR2 as YFSETQ.

The gene calls are TRBV28 and TRBJ1-2; D unresolved. The CDR3 length is 16 residues. The germline gives CDR1 MDHEN, CDR2 SYDVKM. V was shortened by 4 bases and J by 5 bases, with 20 bases between the two germline ends. CDR3 nucleotide sequence: TGTGCCAGCAGTTCCCTCCGCCAGCTAGTTCCTTATGGCTACACCTTC. Its translation: CASSSLRQLVPYGYTF.

This clonotype has just a few counts. This chain connects TRBV6-4 to TRBJ1-1; D gene unclear. The germline CDR1 and CDR2 sequences are MRHNA and SNTAGT. V lost 4 bases, J lost 3 bases, and 15 bases lay in between. This CDR3 has 15 amino acids. The CDR3 DNA is TGTGCCAGCAGTGGCCGTAGGCTGCATTACACTGAAGCTTTCTTT. Its protein product is CASSGRRLHYTEAFF.

This clonotype has at least ten counts. The chain joins TRBV28 to TRBJ2-7; D possibly matches TRBD1 or TRBD2 (5 bases each). Trimming removed 5 bases from V and 3 bases from J, with 14 bases in between. CDR1 is MDHEN and CDR2 is SYDVKM in the germline V gene. The CDR3 extends over 14 amino acids. The CDR3 nucleotides read TGTGCCAGCAGTCCCGGGACCCACCTCTACGAGCAGTACTTC. This codes for CASSPGTHLYEQYF.

This clonotype came up many times. The rearrangement uses TRBV30 and TRBJ1-4, with D possibly matching TRBD1 (5 bases). This CDR3 is built from 16 residues. Trimming removed 7 bases at V and 5 bases at J, with 23 bases between. Germline assignment: CDR1 GTSNPN and CDR2 SVGIG (reference sequence). As DNA, the CDR3 is TGTGCCTCCCAGCCGGGACCGCTAAGCCTAAATGAAAAACTGTTTTTT. This translates into CASQPGPLSLNEKLFF.

This clonotype was seen only a few times. The CDR3 region has the DNA TGTGCCAGCAGCGCGGGACAGGGAGTATCACCCCTCCACTTT. Translating gives CASSAGQGVSPLHF. V is TRBV12-3 or TRBV12-4 and J is TRBJ1-6; 9 nucleotides line up with TRBD1. The CDR3 has 14 amino acids. V dropped 6 bases and J dropped 10; count of bases not matched to a gene: 7.

This clonotype was seen once. The V gene is TRBV19, the J gene TRBJ2-7; D uncertain. Germline CDR1 is LNHDA and CDR2 is SQIVND (reference sequence). Trimming removed 6 bases at V and 5 bases at J, with 8 bases between. This CDR3 is built from 11 residues. For the CDR3, the DNA is TGTGCCAGTAGAAATGGGGACGAGCAGTACTTC. Translation: CASRNGDEQYF. Variable domain in full (rest from reference TRBV19 and TRBJ2-7): DGGITQSPKYLFRKEGQNVTLSCEQNLNHDAMYWYRQDPGQGLRLIYYSQIVNDFQKGDIAEGYSVSREKKESFPLTVTSAQKNPTAFYLCASRNGDEQYFGPGTRLTVT.

This clonotype has at least ten counts. This chain uses TRBV6-6 with TRBJ1-6; D gene unclear. In germline, CDR1 is MNHNY, CDR2 SVGAGI (reference sequence). V was shortened by 0 bases and J by 0 bases, with 18 bases between the two germline ends. This CDR3 has 20 residues. CDR3 loop: CASSYSSLARLSSYNSPLHF. CDR3 sequence (DNA): TGTGCCAGCAGTTACTCGAGTTTAGCTAGACTGAGCTCCTATAATTCACCCCTCCACTTT.

This clonotype was seen at least ten times. The V gene is TRBV5-1, the J gene TRBJ2-3; 7 bases are a match to TRBD2. CDR1 and CDR2 (germline): SGHRS, YFSETQ. V lost 4 bases to trimming and J lost 6 bases; unmatched junction nucleotides: 11. The CDR3 covers 15 residues. CDR3 bases: TGCGCCAGCAGCCCATCAGCGGGGTCAGCCGATACGCAGTATTTT. This encodes CASSPSAGSADTQYF. The complete variable domain, with remaining parts taken from reference TRBV5-1 and TRBJ2-3, reads KAGVTQTPRYLIKTRGQQVTLSCSPISGHRSVSWYQQTPGQGLQFLFEYFSETQRNKGNFPGRFSGRQFSNSRSEMNVSTLELGDSALYLCASSPSAGSADTQYFGPGTRLTVL.

The V and J genes are TRBV7-3 and TRBJ2-3; 9 bases agree with TRBD2. Trimming removed 5 bases from V and 2 bases from J; junction bases left unmatched: 17. Germline-derived CDR1 and CDR2 are SGHTA and FQGTGA. CDR3 size: 19 residues. The CDR3 is CASSSLAGGLAGTTDTQYF. As DNA, the CDR3 is TGTGCCAGCAGCAGCTTGGCGGGGGGGCTAGCGGGGACCACAGATACGCAGTATTTT.

This clonotype was counted many times. The rearrangement uses TRBV20-1 and TRBJ2-1; 10 bases are shared with TRBD2. J lost 1 base, V lost 6 bases, and 6 bases had no gene match. Germline V CDR1 and CDR2: DFQATT, SNEGSKA (reference sequence). The CDR3 runs to 15 residues. CDR3 residues: CSAGGSGGSYNEQFF. The DNA of the CDR3 is TGCAGTGCGGGGGGTAGCGGGGGGTCCTACAATGAGCAGTTCTTC.

This clonotype was picked up many times. The genes are TRBV30 and TRBJ2-7, with a possible D match to TRBD1 (6 bases). CDR1 and CDR2 from the germline V gene are GTSNPN and SVGIG (reference sequence). The CDR3 contains 12 residues. With 4 bases removed from V and 4 bases from J, the gap between germline ends came to 11 bases. The CDR3 spells CAWKQGFYEQYF. CDR3 DNA: TGTGCCTGGAAACAGGGATTTTACGAGCAGTACTTC.

The V and J genes are TRBV11-3 and TRBJ2-3; D gene unclear. V was trimmed by 4 bases and J by 4 bases, leaving 12 bases between them. Germline-derived CDR1 and CDR2 are SGHNT and YENEEA. The CDR3 runs to 14 residues. The CDR3 nucleotides read TGTGCCAGCAGCTCCGGATCTATGGCAGATACGCAGTATTTT. This encodes CASSSGSMADTQYF.

The gene calls are TRBV6-5 and TRBJ2-1; 10 bases are a match to TRBD1. Per the germline V gene, CDR1 is MNHEY and CDR2 is SVGAGI. The CDR3 is 18 amino acids. J was trimmed by 5 bases and V by 1 base; bases with no gene match: 11. DNA for the CDR3: TGTGCCAGCAGTTACTACTCGATCCGGGACAGGGGAAACAATGAGCAGTTCTTC. This codes for CASSYYSIRDRGNNEQFF.

This clonotype has a count of ten or more. This chain uses TRBV12-3 or TRBV12-4 with TRBJ2-5; 7 bases align to TRBD2. The CDR3 spans 15 residues. With V trimmed by 6 bases and J by 5 bases, 12 bases remained unmatched. CDR3 in amino acids: CASSSIYGGEETQYF. The DNA of the CDR3 is TGTGCCAGCAGCTCCATCTATGGGGGGGAGGAGACCCAGTACTTC.

This rearrangement joins TRBV27 to TRBJ1-6; the D gene is possibly TRBD1 (6 bases). CDR3 length: 13 residues. Germline V CDR1 and CDR2: MNHEY, SMNVEV (reference sequence). V lost 7 bases and J 14 bases, leaving 18 bases between the germline ends. CDR3 sequence reads: CASKNGVDRSLHF. CDR3 DNA: TGTGCCAGCAAAAATGGGGTGGACAGATCCCTCCACTTT.

This clonotype was observed many times. This rearrangement joins TRBV28 to TRBJ1-2, with 7 bases matching TRBD1. The CDR3 spans 15 residues. CDR1 is MDHEN, CDR2 SYDVKM, per germline. With 4 bases clipped from V and 3 bases from J, the junction kept 8 bases outside the gene matches. CDR3: CASSSTTGPHYGYTF. CDR3 nucleotide sequence: TGTGCCAGCAGTTCCACGACAGGGCCCCACTATGGCTACACCTTC.

This clonotype has at least ten counts. V and J are TRBV3-1 and TRBJ2-5; 10 bases align to TRBD2. In germline, CDR1 is LGHDT, CDR2 YNNKEL (reference sequence). The CDR3 runs 16 residues. The V segment lost 1 base and the J segment 7 bases; nucleotides outside the gene matches: 9. The chain's CDR3 is CASSQASGLALGTQYF. CDR3 nucleotides: TGTGCCAGCAGCCAAGCCTCGGGACTAGCGCTCGGGACCCAGTACTTC.

This clonotype was seen ten or more times. The chain is built from TRBV7-8 and TRBJ2-2, with 8 bases that match TRBD2. The V and J ends lost 1 base and 0 bases, in that order; junction bases with no gene match: 10. This CDR3 contains 19 residues. CDR1 and CDR2 (germline): SGHVS, FQNEAQ. CDR3 bases: TGTGCCAGCAGCTTAGTTGACTCAGGCGGGGGGCCGAACACCGGGGAGCTGTTTTTT. It translates to CASSLVDSGGGPNTGELFF.

This clonotype came up many times. V is TRBV28 and J is TRBJ2-7; D perhaps matches TRBD2 (6 bases). The V gene lost 5 bases and the J gene lost 0 bases, with 20 bases spanning the gap. The germline V gene encodes CDR1 MDHEN and CDR2 SYDVKM. This CDR3 contains 17 residues. The CDR3 sequence: CASSPPNFAGSSYEQYF. The CDR3 DNA sequence: TGTGCCAGCAGTCCCCCAAATTTTGCGGGGAGCTCCTACGAGCAGTACTTC.

This clonotype was seen a handful of times. The CDR3 DNA follows: TGTGCCAGCAGACCCAGGGCAACAACTAATGAAAAACTGTTTTTT. It is translated as CASRPRATTNEKLFF. The chain combines TRBV2 with TRBJ1-4; perhaps TRBD1 as D (5 bases). Germline V gene lookup returns CDR1 SNHLY and CDR2 FYNNEI. Trimming took 6 bases from V and 0 from J, leaving 11 bases between them. CDR3 length: 15 residues.

This clonotype was counted between two and nine times. J is TRBJ1-2 and V is TRBV25-1; D unclear. The germline CDR1 and CDR2 sequences are MGHDK and SYGVNS. This CDR3 contains 14 residues. V was cut by 3 bases and J by 1 base, with 9 bases left in between. CDR3 in DNA: TGTGCCAGCAGTGAGGGTCGTTATAACTATGGCTACACCTTC. Protein product: CASSEGRYNYGYTF.